This T cell receptor (beta chain) derives from a study of CD8+CD57+ T cells in acquired aplastic anemia. The CDR3 extends over 13 amino acids. The ends lost 7 bases at V and 6 bases at J; junction bases unmatched: 7. Germline V gives CDR1 SGHTA, CDR2 FQGNSA. Researchers used genomic DNA as the template to profile TCR beta VDJ and CDR3. TCRdb re-analysed the reads in MiXCR, keeping a single row per CDR3 protein. The repertoire holds about 160,000 distinct CDR3 sequences, with roughly 48% as singletons. At least ten counts were recorded for this clonotype. The sequence was obtained from a human donor in good health. The chain employs TRBV7-2 and TRBJ1-1; TRBD1 matches at 8 bases. The sequenced material came from sorted CD4+, CD8+, or CD8+CD57+ T cells (not recorded which) from PBMCs. Written as DNA, the CDR3 is TGTGCCAGCATGAGGCAGGGGGCCCCTGAAGCTTTCTTT. It codes for CASMRQGAPEAFF.